The source of this TCR beta chain is a study of CD8+ T cells in alopecia areata. For the study at large: Treatment with tofacitinib (6 to 18 months) was followed by 6 months off drug.

CDR3 length equals 15 residues. V was pared by 5 bases and J by 1 base, with 6 bases of the junction left unmatched. CDR1 is SGHVS, CDR2 FQNEAQ, per germline. As the sequencing template, cDNA was produced by extracting RNA and reverse transcribing it. Libraries were prepared by immunoSEQ multiplex PCR; TCRdb keeps only in-frame clonotypes and omits some of them. This table has about 180,000 clones, 50% to 65% appearing once. Points on this clone: As yet, its antigen is unknown.

Specified treatment: oral pan-JAK inhibitor, 5-10 mg twice daily. Peripheral blood and lesional scalp punch biopsies came from alopecia areata patients. Study results and limitations: The study found that many expanded lesional clones persisted in scalp and blood during tofacitinib. Treatment with tofacitinib significantly lowered scalp clonality and reduced expanded CD8+ clones among the top 100.

This specimen was CD8+ T cells sorted from blood, taken at week 24, from a patient treated with tofacitinib. V gene TRBV7-8 combines with J gene TRBJ1-1, with 8 bases matching TRBD1. The clonotype comes from a human donor with alopecia areata. The CDR3 DNA is TGTGCCAGCAGCGTCAGGGGGCGCGGGAACACTGAAGCTTTCTTT. Protein product: CASSVRGRGNTEAFF. Drawing the rest from reference TRBV7-8 and TRBJ1-1, the complete variable domain is GAGVSQSPRYKVAKRGQDVALRCDPISGHVSLFWYQQALGQGPEFLTYFQNEAQLDKSGLPSDRFFAERPEGSVSTLKIQRTQQEDSAVYLCASSVRGRGNTEAFFGQGTRLTVV.